Listed below are T cell receptor beta chains from one sample, sequenced in a study of OX40 agonist ivuxolimab in advanced cancers. The table came from immunoSEQ multiplex PCR; TCRdb's copy has only in-frame clones and leaves some out. The sample comprises tens of thousands of clones, 88% of which are singletons, and roughly 11% rests with the top ten. Sequenced here: CD4+ or CD8+ T cells sorted from blood, sampled in a trial of the OX40 agonist ivuxolimab. The origin of the receptors is an adult with an advanced solid tumor such as melanoma, head and neck, liver or kidney cancer. Both conserved end residues are part of each CDR3. The D gene is left open where the match is weak. Clone size, where shown, is once, few, many, or a class for clones that have expanded.

abundance,d_gene,j_gene,v_gene,CDR3aa,CDR3nt
-,-,TRBJ1-1,TRBV30,CAWAGGANTEAFF,TGTGCCTGGGCGGGGGGCGCGAACACTGAAGCTTTCTTT
medium-sized,-,TRBJ1-5,TRBV27,CASSPTLNQPQHF,TGTGCCAGCAGTCCCACGCTTAATCAGCCCCAGCATTTT
-,TRBD1,TRBJ1-2,TRBV5-8,CASSPRTGAWDYGYTF,TGTGCCAGCAGCCCACGGACAGGGGCGTGGGACTATGGCTACACCTTC
-,TRBD1,TRBJ2-5,TRBV11-2,CASSQLQGAWETQYF,TGTGCCAGCAGCCAACTACAGGGGGCTTGGGAGACCCAGTACTTC
-,-,TRBJ2-5,TRBV15,CATSREGVPETQYF,TGTGCCACCAGCAGGGAGGGCGTCCCAGAGACCCAGTACTTC
-,TRBD1,TRBJ1-1,TRBV6-1,CASSETGKGAFF,TGTGCCAGCAGTGAGACAGGGAAGGGGGCTTTCTTT
-,TRBD1,TRBJ2-4,TRBV5-1,CASSPRQGAKNIQYF,TGCGCCAGCAGCCCCCGACAGGGAGCCAAAAACATTCAGTACTTC
-,-,TRBJ1-5,TRBV19,CASSMLGGGNQPQHF,TGTGCCAGTAGTATGTTGGGGGGAGGCAATCAGCCCCAGCATTTT
-,-,TRBJ1-1,TRBV4-3,CASSQDGGNTEAFF,TGCGCCAGCAGCCAAGATGGGGGGAACACTGAAGCTTTCTTT
-,-,TRBJ2-7,TRBV7-9,CASSFYGVSEQYF,TGTGCCAGCAGCTTTTACGGGGTAAGCGAGCAGTACTTC
-,TRBD2,TRBJ2-2,TRBV7-9,CASSPTVLADNTGELFF,TGTGCCAGCAGCCCTACCGTGCTAGCGGACAACACCGGGGAGCTGTTTTTT
-,TRBD1,TRBJ1-1,TRBV27,CASRPGQGFLADSTEAFF,TGTGCCAGCAGGCCGGGACAGGGTTTCCTCGCGGATAGCACTGAAGCTTTCTTT
-,-,TRBJ2-1,TRBV2,CASSPTRENEQFF,TGTGCCAGCAGTCCGACTAGGGAAAATGAGCAGTTCTTC
-,-,TRBJ2-5,TRBV7-9,CASSPRGQETQETQYF,TGTGCCAGCAGCCCCCGGGGACAAGAGACACAAGAGACCCAGTACTTC
-,-,TRBJ1-1,TRBV28,CASSLTRGQILAEAFF,TGTGCCAGCAGTTTAACCCGGGGTCAAATTCTTGCTGAAGCTTTCTTT
-,-,TRBJ1-2,TRBV12-1,CASSFGDREGYTF,TGTGCCAGCAGCTTTGGGGACAGAGAAGGCTACACCTTC
few,-,TRBJ2-3,TRBV5-1,CASSFADVTDTQYF,TGCGCCAGCAGCTTCGCAGACGTCACAGATACGCAGTATTTT
-,-,TRBJ2-1,TRBV28,CAIEQTAYNEQFF,TGTGCCATCGAGCAGACAGCCTACAATGAGCAGTTCTTC
once,TRBD1,TRBJ1-4,TRBV5-4,CASSLGDSEDEKLFF,TGTGCCAGCAGCTTGGGGGACAGCGAGGATGAAAAACTGTTTTTT
-,-,TRBJ1-2,TRBV28,CASSHQGFGYTF,TGTGCCAGCAGTCATCAGGGATTTGGCTACACCTTC
once,-,TRBJ1-2,TRBV5-1,CASSFRESDYGYTF,TGCGCCAGCAGCTTCAGGGAAAGCGACTATGGCTACACCTTC
-,-,TRBJ2-5,TRBV15,CATSRDSQAETQYF,TGTGCCACCAGCAGGGACAGCCAAGCGGAGACCCAGTACTTC
-,-,TRBJ2-7,TRBV27,CATRAGTGYEQYF,TGTGCCACCCGGGCGGGCACCGGCTACGAGCAGTACTTC